This is a list of T cell receptor beta chains from one sample in a study of blood T cell repertoires in COVID-19. Produced via immunoSEQ multiplex PCR; TCRdb's table is partial and in-frame only. The sample lists 200,000 to 300,000 clones; around 83% were seen once. Input material: peripheral blood. The receptors here all came from a man aged 35-49 years who had recovered from COVID-19. CDR3s include the opening cysteine and the closing phenylalanine or tryptophan. A D gene is named only where the DNA matches it firmly. Size tells how often a clone was seen (once, few, many) or the class of an expanded clone, and some rows leave it out.

D: TRBD1; V: TRBV6-2/TRBV6-3; size: NA; J: TRBJ2-1; CDR3: CASSSGQGLFF; DNA: TGTGCCAGCAGTTCGGGACAGGGCCTGTTCTTC
D: TRBD2; V: TRBV3-1/TRBV3-2; size: NA; J: TRBJ2-3; CDR3: CASSQISGGALDTQYF; DNA: TGTGCCAGCAGCCAGATTAGCGGGGGGGCATTAGATACGCAGTATTTT
D: NA; V: TRBV27; size: NA; J: TRBJ2-1; CDR3: CASSLPGGLDEQFF; DNA: TGTGCCAGCAGTTTACCAGGGGGGCTCGATGAGCAGTTCTTC
D: TRBD2; V: TRBV7-2; size: NA; J: TRBJ2-1; CDR3: CASSPSGGTYNEQFF; DNA: TGTGCCAGCAGCCCGAGCGGGGGGACCTACAATGAGCAGTTCTTC
D: TRBD1; V: TRBV6-2/TRBV6-3; size: once; J: TRBJ2-7; CDR3: CASSYGGTGGYEQYF; DNA: TGTGCCAGCAGTTACGGGGGGACAGGAGGCTACGAGCAGTACTTC
D: TRBD1; V: TRBV9; size: NA; J: TRBJ2-2; CDR3: CASSATGGEIGELFF; DNA: TGTGCCAGCAGCGCTACAGGGGGCGAGATCGGGGAGCTGTTTTTT
D: TRBD2; V: TRBV11-2; size: NA; J: TRBJ2-4; CDR3: CASSLDLGGGLRNIQYF; DNA: TGTGCCAGCAGCTTAGATCTCGGGGGAGGGTTAAGGAACATTCAGTACTTC
D: NA; V: TRBV5-1; size: NA; J: TRBJ1-1; CDR3: CASSLAQGNTEAFF; DNA: TGCGCCAGCAGCTTGGCCCAGGGGAACACTGAAGCTTTCTTT
D: TRBD1; V: TRBV9; size: NA; J: TRBJ2-2; CDR3: CASSVGYRGQGTGELFF; DNA: TGTGCCAGCAGCGTCGGGTACAGGGGCCAAGGTACCGGGGAGCTGTTTTTT
D: NA; V: TRBV5-1; size: NA; J: TRBJ2-2; CDR3: CASSLQGSANTGELFF; DNA: TGCGCCAGCAGCTTGCAGGGGTCTGCGAACACCGGGGAGCTGTTTTTT